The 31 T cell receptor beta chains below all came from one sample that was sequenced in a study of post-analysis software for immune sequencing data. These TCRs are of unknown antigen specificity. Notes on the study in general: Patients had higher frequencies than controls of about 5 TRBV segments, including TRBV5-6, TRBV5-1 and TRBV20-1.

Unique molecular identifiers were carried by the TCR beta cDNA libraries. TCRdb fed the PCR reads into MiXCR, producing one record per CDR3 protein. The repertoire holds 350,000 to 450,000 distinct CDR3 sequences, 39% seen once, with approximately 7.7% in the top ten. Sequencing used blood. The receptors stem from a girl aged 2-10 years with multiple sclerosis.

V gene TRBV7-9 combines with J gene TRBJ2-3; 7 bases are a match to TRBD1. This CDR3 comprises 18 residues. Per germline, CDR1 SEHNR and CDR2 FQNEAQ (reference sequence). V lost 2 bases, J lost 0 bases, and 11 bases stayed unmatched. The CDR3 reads CASSLLRLRQGSTDTQYF. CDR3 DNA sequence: TGTGCCAGCAGCTTACTTAGACTTCGACAGGGAAGCACAGATACGCAGTATTTT.

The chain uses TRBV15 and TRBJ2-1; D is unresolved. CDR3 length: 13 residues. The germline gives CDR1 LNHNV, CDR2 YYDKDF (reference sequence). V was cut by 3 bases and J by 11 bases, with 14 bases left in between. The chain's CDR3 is CATSSTLVGKQFF. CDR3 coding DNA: TGTGCCACCAGCAGCACCTTAGTTGGTAAGCAGTTCTTC. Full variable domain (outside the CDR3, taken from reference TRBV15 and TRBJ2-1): DAMVIQNPRYQVTQFGKPVTLSCSQTLNHNVMYWYQQKSSQAPKLLFHYYDKDFNNEADTPDNFQSRRPNTSFCFLDIRSPGLGDTAMYLCATSSTLVGKQFFGPGTRLTVL.

In DNA, the CDR3 is TGTGCCAGCAGCCCCCGAACTCTGCGGCTAGCGGAGCCTATCTACGAGCAGTACTTC. Its protein product is CASSPRTLRLAEPIYEQYF. This chain connects TRBV14 to TRBJ2-4, with 7 positions matching TRBD2. The J call is uncertain, as TRBJ2-7 better fits the DNA end. This CDR3 has 19 residues. Germline V gives CDR1 SGHDN, CDR2 FVKESK.

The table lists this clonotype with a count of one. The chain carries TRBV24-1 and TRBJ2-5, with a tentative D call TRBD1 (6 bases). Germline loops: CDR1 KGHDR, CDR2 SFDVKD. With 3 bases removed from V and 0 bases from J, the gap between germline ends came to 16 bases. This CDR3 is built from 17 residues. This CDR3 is CATSDGATGQYQETQYF. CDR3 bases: TGTGCCACCAGTGATGGAGCAACAGGGCAGTACCAAGAGACCCAGTACTTC.

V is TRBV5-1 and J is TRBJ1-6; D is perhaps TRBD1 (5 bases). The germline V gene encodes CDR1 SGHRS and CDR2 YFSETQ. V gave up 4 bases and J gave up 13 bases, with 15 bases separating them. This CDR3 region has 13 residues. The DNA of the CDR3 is TGCGCCAGCAGCCCAGGGTCAGAGTCGCCCCTCCACTTT. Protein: CASSPGSESPLHF.

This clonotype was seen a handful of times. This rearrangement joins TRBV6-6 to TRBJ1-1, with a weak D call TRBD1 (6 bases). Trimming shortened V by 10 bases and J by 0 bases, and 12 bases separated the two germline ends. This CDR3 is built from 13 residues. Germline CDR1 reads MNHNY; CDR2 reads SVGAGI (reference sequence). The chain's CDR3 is CAIARGMNTEAFF. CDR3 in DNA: TGTGCCATCGCAAGGGGGATGAACACTGAAGCTTTCTTT.

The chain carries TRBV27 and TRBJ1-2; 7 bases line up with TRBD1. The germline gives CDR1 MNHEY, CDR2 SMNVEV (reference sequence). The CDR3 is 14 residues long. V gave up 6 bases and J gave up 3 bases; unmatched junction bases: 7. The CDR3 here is CASRFGQGDYGYTF. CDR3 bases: TGTGCCAGCAGGTTTGGGCAGGGGGACTATGGCTACACCTTC.

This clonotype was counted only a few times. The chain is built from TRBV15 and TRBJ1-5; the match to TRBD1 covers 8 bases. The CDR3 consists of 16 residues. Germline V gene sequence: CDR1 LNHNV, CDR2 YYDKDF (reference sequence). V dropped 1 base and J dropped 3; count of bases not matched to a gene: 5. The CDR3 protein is CATSRARQGNNQPQHF. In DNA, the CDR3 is TGTGCCACCAGCAGAGCCCGACAGGGGAACAATCAGCCCCAGCATTTT.

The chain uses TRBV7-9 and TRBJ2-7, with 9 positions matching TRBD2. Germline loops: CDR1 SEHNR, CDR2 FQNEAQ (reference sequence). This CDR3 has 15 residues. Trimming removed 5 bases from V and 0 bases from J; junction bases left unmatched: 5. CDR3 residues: CASSDRSGSSYEQYF. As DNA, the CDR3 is TGTGCCAGCAGCGACCGTAGCGGGAGCTCCTACGAGCAGTACTTC.

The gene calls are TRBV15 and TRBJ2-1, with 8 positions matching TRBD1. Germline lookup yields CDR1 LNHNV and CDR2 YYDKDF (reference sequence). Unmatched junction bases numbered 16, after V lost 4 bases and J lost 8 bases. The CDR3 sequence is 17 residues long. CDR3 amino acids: CATSKIRSGTGHDEQFF. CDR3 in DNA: TGTGCCACCAGCAAAATCAGATCCGGGACAGGACACGATGAGCAGTTCTTC.

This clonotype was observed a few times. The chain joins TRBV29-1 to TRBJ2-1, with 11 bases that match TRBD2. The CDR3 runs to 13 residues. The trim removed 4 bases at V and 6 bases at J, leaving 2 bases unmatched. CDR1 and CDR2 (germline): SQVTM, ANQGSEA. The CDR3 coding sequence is TGCAGCGTTGGTAGCGGGAGGGCCAATGAGCAGTTCTTC. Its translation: CSVGSGRANEQFF.

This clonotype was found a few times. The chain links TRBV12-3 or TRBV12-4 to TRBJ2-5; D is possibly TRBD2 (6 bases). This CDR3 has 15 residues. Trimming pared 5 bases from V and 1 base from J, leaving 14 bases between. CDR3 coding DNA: TGTGCCAGCAGTCCGGGACTCATGACCCAAGAGACCCAGTACTTC. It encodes CASSPGLMTQETQYF.

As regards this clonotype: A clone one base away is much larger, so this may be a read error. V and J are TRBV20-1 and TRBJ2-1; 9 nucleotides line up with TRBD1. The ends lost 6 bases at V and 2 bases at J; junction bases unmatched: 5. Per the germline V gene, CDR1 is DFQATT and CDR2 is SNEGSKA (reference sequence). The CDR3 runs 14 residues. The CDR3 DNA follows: TGCAGTGCCATACAGGGGGCGACCTACAATGAGCAGTTCTTC. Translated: CSAIQGATYNEQFF.

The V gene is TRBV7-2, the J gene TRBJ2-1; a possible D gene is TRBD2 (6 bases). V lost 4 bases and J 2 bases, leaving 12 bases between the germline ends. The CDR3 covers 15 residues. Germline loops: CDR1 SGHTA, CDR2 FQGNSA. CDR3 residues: CASSWDGSAYNEQFF. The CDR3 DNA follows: TGTGCCAGCAGCTGGGACGGGAGCGCCTACAATGAGCAGTTCTTC.

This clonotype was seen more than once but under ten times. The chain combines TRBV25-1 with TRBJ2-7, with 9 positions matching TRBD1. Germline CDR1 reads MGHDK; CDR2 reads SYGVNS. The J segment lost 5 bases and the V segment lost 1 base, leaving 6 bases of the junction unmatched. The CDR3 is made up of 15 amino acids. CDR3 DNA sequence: TGTGCCAGCAGTGAATCCGGGACAGGGTTCCACGAGCAGTACTTC. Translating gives CASSESGTGFHEQYF.

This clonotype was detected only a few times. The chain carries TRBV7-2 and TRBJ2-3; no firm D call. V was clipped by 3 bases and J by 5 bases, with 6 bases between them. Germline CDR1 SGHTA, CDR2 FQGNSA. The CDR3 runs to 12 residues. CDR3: CASSFSEDTQYF. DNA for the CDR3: TGTGCCAGCAGCTTCAGCGAAGATACGCAGTATTTT.

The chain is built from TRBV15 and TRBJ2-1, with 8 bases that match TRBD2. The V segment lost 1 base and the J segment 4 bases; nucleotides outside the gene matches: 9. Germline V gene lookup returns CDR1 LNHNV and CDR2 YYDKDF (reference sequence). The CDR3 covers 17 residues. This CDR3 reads CATSRARNSGSYNEQFF. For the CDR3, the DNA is TGTGCCACCAGCAGAGCGAGGAACAGCGGGAGTTACAATGAGCAGTTCTTC.

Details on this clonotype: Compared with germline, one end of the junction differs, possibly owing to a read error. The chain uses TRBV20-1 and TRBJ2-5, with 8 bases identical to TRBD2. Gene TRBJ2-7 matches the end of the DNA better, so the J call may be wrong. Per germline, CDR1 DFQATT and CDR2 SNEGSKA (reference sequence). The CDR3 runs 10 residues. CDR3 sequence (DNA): TGTGGACTAGCATTTTACGAGCAGTACTTC. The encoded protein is CGLAFYEQYF.

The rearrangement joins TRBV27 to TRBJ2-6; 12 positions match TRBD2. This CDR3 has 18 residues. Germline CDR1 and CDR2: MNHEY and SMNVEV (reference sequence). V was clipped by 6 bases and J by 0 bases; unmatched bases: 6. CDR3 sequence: CASSPLAGGISGANVLTF. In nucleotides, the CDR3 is TGTGCCAGCAGCCCTCTAGCGGGAGGGATCTCTGGGGCCAACGTCCTGACTTTC.

CDR3 loop: CASSLARDRRLSNQPQHF. DNA of the CDR3: TGTGCCAGCAGCTTAGCGAGGGACAGAAGACTTAGCAATCAGCCCCAGCATTTT. The chain employs TRBV7-2 and TRBJ1-5; 7 bases match TRBD1. V was clipped by 0 bases and J by 0 bases; unmatched bases: 8. The CDR3 covers 18 residues. Germline lookup yields CDR1 SGHTA and CDR2 FQGNSA.

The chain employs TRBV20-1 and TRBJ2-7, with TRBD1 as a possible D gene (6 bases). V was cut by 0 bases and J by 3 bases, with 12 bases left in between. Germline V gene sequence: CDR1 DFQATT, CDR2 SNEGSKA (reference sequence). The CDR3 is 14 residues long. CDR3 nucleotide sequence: TGCAGTGCTAGAGAGTGGAGAGGGGGCTACGAGCAGTACTTC. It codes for CSAREWRGGYEQYF.

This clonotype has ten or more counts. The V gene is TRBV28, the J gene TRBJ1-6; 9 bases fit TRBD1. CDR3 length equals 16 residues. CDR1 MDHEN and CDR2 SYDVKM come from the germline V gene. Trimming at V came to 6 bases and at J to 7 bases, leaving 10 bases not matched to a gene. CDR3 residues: CASRSPGTGNNSPLHF. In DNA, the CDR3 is TGTGCCAGCAGATCCCCCGGGACAGGGAACAATTCACCCCTCCACTTT.

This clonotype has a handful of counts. For the CDR3, the DNA is TGTGCCAGCAGCCGTTCACAGGGCCCTGACTATGGCTACACCTTC. Its protein is CASSRSQGPDYGYTF. V is TRBV27 and J is TRBJ1-2; D perhaps matches TRBD1 (6 bases). CDR1 MNHEY and CDR2 SMNVEV come from the germline V gene (reference sequence). This CDR3 has 15 residues. Trimming stripped 6 bases from V and 3 bases from J, with 17 bases between.

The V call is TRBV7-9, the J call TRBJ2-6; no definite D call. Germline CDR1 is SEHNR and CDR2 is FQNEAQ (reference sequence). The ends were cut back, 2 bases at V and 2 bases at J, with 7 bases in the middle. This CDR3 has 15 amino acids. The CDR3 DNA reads TGTGCCAGCAGCTTAATGGTTGCTGGGGCCAACGTCCTGACTTTC. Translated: CASSLMVAGANVLTF.

This CDR3 reads CASSLVGRPGQPQHF. The DNA of the CDR3 is TGTGCCAGCAGCTTAGTGGGCAGGCCGGGACAGCCCCAGCATTTT. The chain carries TRBV7-9 and TRBJ1-5; D gene ambiguous. The ends were cut back, 1 base at V and 7 bases at J, with 14 bases in the middle. The CDR3 has 15 residues. Germline CDR1 is SEHNR and CDR2 is FQNEAQ (reference sequence).

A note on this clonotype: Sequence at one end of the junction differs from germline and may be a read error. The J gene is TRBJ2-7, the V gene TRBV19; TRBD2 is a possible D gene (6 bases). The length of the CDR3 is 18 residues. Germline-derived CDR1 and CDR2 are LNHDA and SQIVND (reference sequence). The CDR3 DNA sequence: TGTGCCAGTAGTCCCCGACGTGGAGGGCAGGAAGCTTTCTACGAGCAGGACTTC. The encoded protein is CASSPRRGGQEAFYEQDF.

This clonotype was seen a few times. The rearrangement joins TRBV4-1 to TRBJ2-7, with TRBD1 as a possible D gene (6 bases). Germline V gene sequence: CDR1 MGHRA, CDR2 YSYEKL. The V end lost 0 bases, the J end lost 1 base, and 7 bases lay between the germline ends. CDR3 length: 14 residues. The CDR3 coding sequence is TGCGCCAGCAGCCAAGATCAGGGGTCCTACGAGCAGTACTTC. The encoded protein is CASSQDQGSYEQYF.

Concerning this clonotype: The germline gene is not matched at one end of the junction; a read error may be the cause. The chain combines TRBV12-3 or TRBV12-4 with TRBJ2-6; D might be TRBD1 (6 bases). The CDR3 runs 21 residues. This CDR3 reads CASGSTYISSRTVSGANVQTF. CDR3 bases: TGTGCCAGCGGTTCCACCTATATTTCCTCAAGGACAGTCTCTGGGGCCAACGTCCAGACGTTC.

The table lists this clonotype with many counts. This chain's CDR3 is CASSLLYEQYF. DNA for the CDR3: TGTGCCAGCAGCTTACTATACGAGCAGTACTTC. The chain carries TRBV7-9 and TRBJ2-7; D unclear. CDR1 is SEHNR and CDR2 is FQNEAQ in the germline V gene (reference sequence). CDR3 length: 11 residues. The ends were cut back, 2 bases at V and 4 bases at J, with 3 bases in the middle.

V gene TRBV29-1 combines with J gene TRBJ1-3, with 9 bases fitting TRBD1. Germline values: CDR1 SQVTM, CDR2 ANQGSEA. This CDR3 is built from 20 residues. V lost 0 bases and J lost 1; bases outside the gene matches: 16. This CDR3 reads CSVEDVRDRAFLFSGNTIYF. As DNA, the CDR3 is TGCAGCGTTGAAGACGTAAGGGACAGGGCCTTTTTATTTTCTGGAAACACCATATATTTT.

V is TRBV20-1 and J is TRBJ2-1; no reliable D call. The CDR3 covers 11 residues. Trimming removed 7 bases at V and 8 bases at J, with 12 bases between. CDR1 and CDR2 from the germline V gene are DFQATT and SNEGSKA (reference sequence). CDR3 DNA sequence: TGCAGTGGGCAGCTTTGGGATGAGCAGTTCTTC. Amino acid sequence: CSGQLWDEQFF.